The next 21 T cell receptor beta chains were all read from a single sample in a study of blood T cell repertoires in COVID-19. Some clones are missing from TCRdb's copy, which holds only in-frame ones; the method was immunoSEQ multiplex PCR. The table records about 45,000 clones, around four fifths of them present only once. The sequenced sample was peripheral blood. The receptor set was obtained from a human donor in a cohort sampled during active COVID-19.

The genes are TRBV7-9 and TRBJ2-5; 11 bases agree with TRBD2. This CDR3 contains 16 residues. After removal of 2 bases from V and 1 base from J, the junction contained 3 bases not matched to a gene. The germline V gene has CDR1 SEHNR and CDR2 FQNEAQ (reference sequence). CDR3 in DNA: TGTGCCAGCAGCTTAAGGACTAGCGGGCTCCAAGAGACCCAGTACTTC. Its protein product is CASSLRTSGLQETQYF.

J is TRBJ1-1 and V is TRBV30; D call uncertain. V lost 3 bases, J lost 3 bases, and 11 bases lay in between. Germline V gene data show CDR1 as GTSNPN and CDR2 as SVGIG (reference sequence). The CDR3 contains 13 residues. The DNA of the CDR3 is TGTGCCTGGAGCATCCAGGATGACACTGAAGCTTTCTTT. Its translation: CAWSIQDDTEAFF.

This chain uses TRBV5-1 with TRBJ1-1, with TRBD1 identical over 8 bases. Germline CDR1 SGHRS, CDR2 YFSETQ. V was clipped by 0 bases and J by 5 bases; unmatched bases: 6. This CDR3 has 15 amino acids. The CDR3 sequence is CASSLVNRGYTEAFF. The CDR3 region has the DNA TGCGCCAGCAGCTTGGTAAACAGGGGGTATACTGAAGCTTTCTTT.

The chain is built from TRBV11-2 and TRBJ2-5; no clear D. CDR3 length equals 12 residues. The germline V gene encodes CDR1 SGHAT and CDR2 FQNNGV. The V end lost 3 bases, the J end lost 2 bases, and 4 bases lay between the germline ends. Written as DNA, the CDR3 is TGTGCCAGCAGCTTCCAACAAGAGACCCAGTACTTC. Translated, it gives CASSFQQETQYF.

The CDR3 protein is CASSMGQGSGYEQYF. CDR3 nucleotides: TGCGCCAGCAGCATGGGACAGGGAAGTGGGTACGAGCAGTACTTC. The chain joins TRBV5-1 to TRBJ2-7; 9 bases match TRBD1. The CDR3 length is 15 residues. Looked up from germline, CDR1 is SGHRS and CDR2 is YFSETQ. J gave up 4 bases and V 4 bases, and 9 bases lay outside the gene matches. The complete variable domain, with remaining parts taken from reference TRBV5-1 and TRBJ2-7, reads KAGVTQTPRYLIKTRGQQVTLSCSPISGHRSVSWYQQTPGQGLQFLFEYFSETQRNKGNFPGRFSGRQFSNSRSEMNVSTLELGDSALYLCASSMGQGSGYEQYFGPGTRLTVT.

This clone occurred once. The rearrangement uses TRBV5-1 and TRBJ2-1; 11 positions agree with TRBD1. V shed 3 bases, J shed 7 bases, and the junction held 3 bases outside the gene matches. Germline V gene data show CDR1 as SGHRS and CDR2 as YFSETQ. CDR3 size: 14 residues. CDR3 coding DNA: TGCGCCAGCAGCTCGGACAGGGGGCTAAATGAGCAGTTCTTC. Its translation is CASSSDRGLNEQFF.

This clone came up once. The chain links TRBV18 to TRBJ1-2, with 8 bases aligning to TRBD1. Looked up from germline, CDR1 is KGHSH and CDR2 is LQKENI. Losses at the gene ends were 5 bases for V and 14 bases for J; bases not matched to a gene: 7. This CDR3 is built from 11 residues. Written as DNA, the CDR3 is TGTGCCAGCTCAACCGGGACAGGACAGACCTTC. Its translation: CASSTGTGQTF. Variable domain in full (rest from reference TRBV18 and TRBJ1-2): NAGVMQNPRHLVRRRGQEARLRCSPMKGHSHVYWYRQLPEEGLKFMVYLQKENIIDESGMPKERFSAEFPKEGPSILRIQQVVRGDSAAYFCASSTGTGQTFGSGTRLTVV.

This chain links TRBV6-5 with TRBJ2-5; TRBD1 matches 7 bases. This CDR3 spans 14 amino acids. Looked up from germline, CDR1 is MNHEY and CDR2 is SVGAGI. V was pared by 0 bases and J by 11 bases, with 9 bases of the junction left unmatched. The CDR3 DNA sequence: TGTGCCAGCAGTTACTCGTGGGCTCCGGGACAGCAGTACTTC. Its protein product is CASSYSWAPGQQYF.

A few counts support this clone. The gene calls are TRBV25-1 and TRBJ1-2; D is unclear. Trimming took off 8 bases at V and 4 bases at J, with 11 bases between the two ends. Germline values: CDR1 MGHDK, CDR2 SYGVNS. The CDR3 is 12 residues long. CDR3 nucleotide sequence: TGTGCCAGCTATTCCGGGGTCTATGGCTACACCTTC. It specifies CASYSGVYGYTF.

The genes are TRBV7-2 and TRBJ1-2; D is possibly TRBD1 (6 bases). CDR1 and CDR2 from the germline V gene are SGHTA and FQGNSA. The CDR3 loop spans 13 amino acids. Trimming took 7 bases from V and 2 from J, leaving 11 bases between them. The CDR3 sequence: CASIQQGNYGYTF. As DNA, the CDR3 is TGTGCCAGCATCCAACAGGGCAACTATGGCTACACCTTC.

The chain has TRBV6-2 or TRBV6-3 and TRBJ2-1; perhaps TRBD1 as D (5 bases). The V and J ends lost 2 bases and 2 bases respectively, with 10 bases between them. The CDR3 length is 15 residues. Germline V gene data show CDR1 as MNHEY and CDR2 as SVGEGT. The CDR3 loop is CASSYRTSPYNEQFF. The CDR3 nucleotides read TGTGCCAGCAGTTACAGGACATCTCCCTACAATGAGCAGTTCTTC.

This clone was seen only once. The genes are TRBV21-1 and TRBJ1-2; the tabulated D call, TRBD1, remains unverified against the DNA. TRBV21-1 is an annotated pseudogene. This CDR3 spans 15 amino acids. As DNA, the CDR3 is TGTGCCAGCAGCGAACAGGGGGCAGCTAACTATGGCTACACCTTC. It encodes CASSEQGAANYGYTF.

This clone was seen a single time. J is TRBJ2-5 and V is TRBV14; D gene uncertain. This CDR3 spans 12 amino acids. Germline V gene sequence: CDR1 SGHDN, CDR2 FVKESK. Deletions cut 4 bases from V and 0 bases from J, with 3 bases between. The CDR3: CASSPYQETQYF. The DNA for the CDR3 is TGTGCCAGCAGCCCGTACCAAGAGACCCAGTACTTC.

This rearrangement joins TRBV28 to TRBJ2-7, with TRBD1 identical over 9 bases. Germline CDR1 reads MDHEN; CDR2 reads SYDVKM. V trimming: 3 bases; J trimming: 7 bases; junction bases outside the gene matches: 7. CDR3 length: 14 residues. CDR3 coding DNA: TGTGCCAGCAGTTTCCCCGACAGGGGGAGTGAGCAGTACGTC. Protein: CASSFPDRGSEQYV.

The chain has TRBV19 and TRBJ1-1; a weak D match, TRBD1 (6 bases). V shed 3 bases and J shed 1 base, with 9 bases lying between them. This CDR3 comprises 14 residues. Germline V lookup: CDR1 LNHDA, CDR2 SQIVND (reference sequence). The CDR3 DNA sequence: TGTGCCAGTAGTATGCTGGGACAGAACACTGAAGCTTTCTTT. It is translated as CASSMLGQNTEAFF. The whole variable domain, filled in from reference TRBV19 and TRBJ1-1, reads DGGITQSPKYLFRKEGQNVTLSCEQNLNHDAMYWYRQDPGQGLRLIYYSQIVNDFQKGDIAEGYSVSREKKESFPLTVTSAQKNPTAFYLCASSMLGQNTEAFFGQGTRLTVV.

This CDR3 reads CASSSDRGYEQYV. The CDR3, as DNA: TGTGCCAGCAGTTCCGACAGGGGCTACGAGCAGTACGTC. The V call is TRBV28, the J call TRBJ2-7; 8 bases fit TRBD1. Trimming at V came to 4 bases and at J to 3 bases, leaving 2 bases not matched to a gene. There are 13 residues in the CDR3. CDR1 is MDHEN and CDR2 is SYDVKM in the germline V gene.

The genes are TRBV19 and TRBJ1-2; 7 bases map to TRBD1. Germline V gives CDR1 LNHDA, CDR2 SQIVND (reference sequence). The CDR3 runs 15 residues. Trimming took 6 bases from V and 2 from J; bases not matched to a gene: 9. For the CDR3, the DNA is TGTGCCAGTAGGATCACAGGGGTCGAAAACTATGGCTACACCTTC. It specifies CASRITGVENYGYTF.

The V call is TRBV24-1, the J call TRBJ2-4; 7 nucleotides agree with TRBD1. The CDR3 contains 17 residues. J was trimmed by 1 base and V by 5 bases; bases with no gene match: 10. Germline values: CDR1 KGHDR, CDR2 SFDVKD. The CDR3 spells CATSGPDRAGAKNIQYF. CDR3 bases: TGTGCCACCAGTGGCCCAGACAGGGCCGGGGCCAAAAACATTCAGTACTTC.

The V call is TRBV3-1 (or the pseudogene TRBV3-2), the J call TRBJ2-2, with 10 bases aligning to TRBD1. CDR1 is LGHDT, CDR2 YNNKEL, per germline (reference sequence). The V gene end was trimmed by 0 bases and the J gene end by 3 bases; junction bases not matched to a gene: 10. The length of the CDR3 is 19 residues. The CDR3 bases are TGTGCCAGCAGCCAAGATAACCGGGACAGGGGACACTACACCGGGGAGCTGTTTTTT. This translates into CASSQDNRDRGHYTGELFF.

This clone was seen a single time. The rearrangement links TRBV5-5 to TRBJ2-1; TRBD2 matches 8 bases. The CDR3 extends over 17 amino acids. V was clipped by 4 bases and J by 4 bases; unmatched bases: 13. Germline CDR1 reads SGHKS; CDR2 reads YYEKEE (reference sequence). CDR3 protein: CASSPTVGTRSYNEQFF. Here the CDR3 DNA reads TGTGCCAGCAGCCCGACCGTCGGGACTAGATCTTACAATGAGCAGTTCTTC.

The chain has TRBV2 and TRBJ1-2; tentatively, D is TRBD1 (5 bases). The germline V gene encodes CDR1 SNHLY and CDR2 FYNNEI. V dropped 6 bases and J dropped 3 bases, with 14 bases sitting between them. The CDR3 runs 14 residues. The CDR3 protein is CASRRDPGDYGYTF. CDR3 coding DNA: TGTGCCAGCAGGCGGGACCCTGGGGACTATGGCTACACCTTC.